This T cell receptor (beta chain) is drawn from a study of low-dose radiotherapy and immunotherapy resistance in tumors. Study as a whole: From cycle 1 day 1, patients took oral aspirin 300 mg every day for four cycles.

Only a few counts were recorded for this clonotype. This CDR3 has 12 amino acids. Trimming pared 3 bases from V and 5 bases from J, leaving 8 bases between. Germline assignment: CDR1 SGDLS and CDR2 YYNGEE. TRAV- and TRBV-specific primers primed first-strand cDNA, covering alpha and beta chains. Both a constant-region primer and a V-primer adapter served to amplify TCRs across roughly 20 PCR cycles. MiXCR, applied by TCRdb to the reads, yields one record per CDR3 protein. The data hold some 57,000 distinct CDR3 sequences, with about 23% observed a single time. Time point here: after trial treatment. The treatment is: LDRT plus nivolumab, ipilimumab, low-dose cyclophosphamide and aspirin (RACIN trial). The donors, trial participants, received nivolumab, ipilimumab, aspirin, low-dose cyclophosphamide and low-dose radiotherapy.

The source of this sequence is a male donor with prostate cancer. This material consisted of PBMCs, taken after low-dose radiotherapy plus immunotherapy. The chain carries TRBV9 and TRBJ2-5; D is unresolved. The CDR3 nucleotides read TGTGCCAGCAGCGCGCCTCGGGAGACCCAGTACTTC. Encoded protein: CASSAPRETQYF.